Sequencing of this T cell receptor (beta chain) was carried out in a study of CD8+ T cells in alopecia areata. Collection of lesional scalp punch biopsies and peripheral blood was performed in alopecia areata patients. In each case, RNA was isolated and then reverse transcribed into cDNA as the sequencing template. The assay was immunoSEQ multiplex PCR, and TCRdb's table has in-frame clones only and misses some. The sample has about 130,000 clones, 45% to 60% seen once. The germline gives CDR1 SGHDT, CDR2 YYEEEE. The V and J ends lost 4 bases and 7 bases respectively, with 20 bases between them. This CDR3 is 15 amino acids long. Only a few counts were recorded for this clone.

The chain has TRBV5-6 and TRBJ2-5; D may match TRBD1 or TRBD2 (6 bases each). This sample comprised CD4+ T cells sorted from blood, obtained at week 0. This sequence was found in a human donor with alopecia areata. In nucleotides, the CDR3 is TGTGCCAGCAGCATAGAAGGCGGGACACTCGGGACCCAGTACTTC. It translates to CASSIEGGTLGTQYF.